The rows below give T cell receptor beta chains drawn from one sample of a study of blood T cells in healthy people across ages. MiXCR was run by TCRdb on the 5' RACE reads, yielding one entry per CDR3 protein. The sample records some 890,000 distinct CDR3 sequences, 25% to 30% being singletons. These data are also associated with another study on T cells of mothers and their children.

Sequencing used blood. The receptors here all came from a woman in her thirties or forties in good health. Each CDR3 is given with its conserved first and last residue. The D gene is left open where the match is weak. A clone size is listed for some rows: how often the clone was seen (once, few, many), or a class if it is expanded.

cdr3_aa: CASSFSDRVYEQYF
cdr3_nt: TGTGCCAGCAGTTTTAGTGACAGGGTATACGAGCAGTACTTC
d_call: TRBD1
j_call: TRBJ2-7
clone_size: -
v_call: TRBV27

cdr3_aa: CSAEMVTEWATYYNEQFF
cdr3_nt: TGCAGTGCCGAAATGGTAACGGAGTGGGCGACCTACTACAATGAGCAGTTCTTC
d_call: -
j_call: TRBJ2-1
clone_size: many
v_call: TRBV20-1

cdr3_aa: CSATRQGYSGANVLTF
cdr3_nt: TGCAGTGCTACGAGACAGGGCTATAGTGGGGCCAACGTCCTGACTTTC
d_call: TRBD1
j_call: TRBJ2-6
clone_size: few
v_call: TRBV20-1

cdr3_aa: CASSLVLGSYEQYF
cdr3_nt: TGTGCCAGCAGCTTGGTTTTAGGCTCCTACGAGCAGTACTTC
d_call: -
j_call: TRBJ2-7
clone_size: many
v_call: TRBV5-5

cdr3_aa: CAWRRGTEQYF
cdr3_nt: TGTGCCTGGAGGAGGGGGACCGAGCAGTACTTC
d_call: -
j_call: TRBJ2-7
clone_size: few
v_call: TRBV30

cdr3_aa: CASSRDKLEQYF
cdr3_nt: TGTGCCAGCAGCCGGGACAAACTCGAGCAGTACTTC
d_call: -
j_call: TRBJ2-7
clone_size: -
v_call: TRBV7-2

cdr3_aa: CATSDSRLGDYGYTF
cdr3_nt: TGTGCCACCAGTGACTCCCGACTGGGTGACTATGGCTACACCTTC
d_call: -
j_call: TRBJ1-2
clone_size: -
v_call: TRBV24-1

cdr3_aa: CASSPNQGSLFAEQYF
cdr3_nt: TGTGCCAGCAGCCCAAACCAGGGGTCCCTCTTCGCCGAGCAGTACTTC
d_call: -
j_call: TRBJ2-7
clone_size: few
v_call: TRBV9

cdr3_aa: CASSLDTSSYEQYF
cdr3_nt: TGTGCCAGCAGCTTGGATACGAGCTCCTACGAGCAGTACTTC
d_call: -
j_call: TRBJ2-7
clone_size: -
v_call: TRBV5-6

cdr3_aa: CASSEGSHEQYF
cdr3_nt: TGTGCCAGCAGTGAAGGCAGCCACGAGCAGTACTTC
d_call: -
j_call: TRBJ2-7
clone_size: many
v_call: TRBV2

cdr3_aa: CASSLDETGSADAQYF
cdr3_nt: TGTGCCAGCAGTTTAGACGAGACAGGGAGCGCAGATGCGCAGTATTTT
d_call: TRBD1
j_call: TRBJ2-3
clone_size: -
v_call: TRBV12-3/TRBV12-4

cdr3_aa: CASRSGGGGVYNEQFF
cdr3_nt: TGTGCCAGCAGGTCCGGCGGCGGGGGGGTCTACAATGAGCAGTTCTTC
d_call: TRBD2
j_call: TRBJ2-1
clone_size: -
v_call: TRBV6-5

cdr3_aa: CSGLKGSSYEQYF
cdr3_nt: TGCAGCGGACTGAAAGGGAGCTCCTACGAGCAGTACTTC
d_call: -
j_call: TRBJ2-7
clone_size: many
v_call: TRBV29-1

cdr3_aa: CSAAGGGTSYEQYF
cdr3_nt: TGCAGTGCTGCCGGGGGGGGAACGTCCTACGAGCAGTACTTC
d_call: TRBD2
j_call: TRBJ2-7
clone_size: many
v_call: TRBV20-1

cdr3_aa: CASRPPGLGGNEQFF
cdr3_nt: TGTGCCAGCAGGCCCCCGGGACTAGGTGGCAATGAGCAGTTCTTC
d_call: TRBD2
j_call: TRBJ2-1
clone_size: -
v_call: TRBV12-3/TRBV12-4

cdr3_aa: CASSHAGAEGTQYF
cdr3_nt: TGTGCCAGCAGCCATGCGGGCGCGGAGGGGACCCAGTACTTT
d_call: -
j_call: TRBJ2-5
clone_size: -
v_call: TRBV7-9

cdr3_aa: CASSIGMGRPAKNIQYF
cdr3_nt: TGTGCCAGTAGTATAGGCATGGGACGGCCAGCCAAAAACATTCAGTACTTC
d_call: -
j_call: TRBJ2-4
clone_size: -
v_call: TRBV19

cdr3_aa: CASSSRSERRGANVLTF
cdr3_nt: TGTGCCAGCAGTTCCCGGTCGGAGAGGCGGGGGGCCAACGTCCTGACTTTC
d_call: -
j_call: TRBJ2-6
clone_size: -
v_call: TRBV27

cdr3_aa: CASRISPRGGYTF
cdr3_nt: TGTGCCAGCAGAATTAGCCCGAGAGGGGGCTACACCTTC
d_call: -
j_call: TRBJ1-2
clone_size: -
v_call: TRBV12-3/TRBV12-4

cdr3_aa: CSASSGFRATNEKLFF
cdr3_nt: TGCAGTGCTAGTTCGGGGTTCAGGGCAACTAATGAAAAACTGTTTTTT
d_call: -
j_call: TRBJ1-4
clone_size: -
v_call: TRBV20-1

cdr3_aa: CASSYSQGTDTQYF
cdr3_nt: TGTGCCAGCAGTTACTCGCAGGGCACAGATACGCAGTATTTT
d_call: -
j_call: TRBJ2-3
clone_size: many
v_call: TRBV6-5

cdr3_aa: CASSQEGMNTEAFF
cdr3_nt: TGCGCCAGCAGCCAGGAGGGGATGAACACTGAAGCTTTCTTT
d_call: -
j_call: TRBJ1-1
clone_size: -
v_call: TRBV4-3

cdr3_aa: CASSSGREGGTEAFF
cdr3_nt: TGTGCCAGCAGCTCCGGGCGAGAGGGAGGGACTGAAGCTTTCTTT
d_call: -
j_call: TRBJ1-1
clone_size: -
v_call: TRBV7-3

cdr3_aa: CASSTGQGASGYTF
cdr3_nt: TGTGCCAGCAGTACCGGACAGGGGGCGAGTGGCTACACCTTC
d_call: TRBD1
j_call: TRBJ1-2
clone_size: many
v_call: TRBV12-3/TRBV12-4

cdr3_aa: CASSSPGQMNTEAFF
cdr3_nt: TGTGCCAGCAGCTCCCCTGGACAGATGAACACTGAAGCTTTCTTT
d_call: -
j_call: TRBJ1-1
clone_size: many
v_call: TRBV6-5

cdr3_aa: CASSLGAAADTQYF
cdr3_nt: TGTGCCAGCAGCTTAGGGGCCGCCGCAGATACGCAGTATTTT
d_call: -
j_call: TRBJ2-3
clone_size: -
v_call: TRBV7-2